This T cell receptor beta chain was recovered during a study of blood T cell repertoires in COVID-19 (dated by TCRdb to about 2020). Study-level background: The collaborator samples originated in the United States, Italy and Spain and spanned the acute and convalescent phases of COVID-19. A de-identified subject ID, COVID-19 status, age in years and sex were almost always included in the sample metadata. Where HLA class I and class II types were available, the types were taken from metadata supplied by the sample provider, not from assay-based typing. Samples came from the ongoing ImmuneRACE study (first 160 participants) plus 1,254 subjects from 6 global collaborators. The repertoires were released in a freely available public database intended as a resource for research on the immune response to SARS-CoV-2. The dataset comprised deeply sampled blood TCRbeta repertoires from subjects exposed to, actively infected with, or recovered from COVID-19. The material from the prospective study consisted of cDNA or gDNA derived from T cells, B-cell-depleted T cells, or PBMCs.

V was cut back by 0 bases and J by 2 bases, leaving a gap of 13 bases between them. Looking up the germline V gene yields CDR1 SNHLY and CDR2 FYNNEI. The CDR3, cysteine through phenylalanine, is 16 amino acids long. The only DNA kept is the CDR3, 48 bases in frame from the first base. What the authors observed across the whole study: Clinical and demographic metadata were provided uncurated, with the amount varying by source and participant.

As regards this clone: The target of this receptor is not known. Nothing much larger sits one base from this clone, and base qualities are not available.

Participants in the prospective study were aged roughly 18 to 89 years, lived in approximately 26 United States geographic areas, and enrolled through a virtual design. In the prospective study, cohorts were assigned on the basis of participant-reported clinical history obtained from a screening survey and a study questionnaire. Recovered participants in ImmuneRACE Cohort 3 were defined as having two consecutive negative NP/OP PCR tests, clearance from a healthcare professional, or resolution of symptoms. In the prospective study, mobile phlebotomists collected whole blood, serum and a nasopharyngeal or oropharyngeal swab from each participant. Additional blood draws and questionnaires over an approximately 2-month period could optionally be provided by prospective study participants. Before DNA extraction, blood samples from the prospective study were shipped at room temperature or frozen. TCRbeta CDR3 regions were amplified from genomic DNA using the immunoSEQ Assay, a bias-controlled multiplex PCR. The authors' analysis ran thus. Within the assay, amplification of reference gene primers was used to estimate how many nucleated cells each sample contained. To quantify the absolute abundance of each unique TCRbeta CDR3 rearrangement, sequence reads were collapsed and filtered. For each sample, productive Simpson clonality was calculated as the square root of Simpson's diversity index over productive rearrangements. TCRdb re-hosts the immuneACCESS table, in-frame sequences only. Its copies lack some clones; in the studies checked, an unresolved V gene accounts for under half of them, and the cause for the rest is not known. D and trimming were read from the DNA, whereas the V and J calls and clone size are those reported in that table. For this sample there are over 200,000 clones; 70% to 90% appear just once. In total, the top ten clones hold 11% of the sample.

This TCR derives from a man between 25 and 39 years old who had recovered from COVID-19. The chain is assembled from TRBV2 and TRBJ2-5, with the identity of the D gene unclear. Sequenced material: PBMCs or T cells enriched from blood (not recorded which). The nucleotides read TGTGCCAGCAGTGAAGCGCTTCGTGTAGCTCAAGAGACCCAGTACTTC. It is translated as CASSEALRVAQETQYF. With all but the CDR3 taken from the reference TRBV2 and TRBJ2-5 genes, the full variable domain is: EPEVTQTPSHQVTQMGQEVILRCVPISNHLYFYWYRQILGQKVEFLVSFYNNEISEKSEIFDDQFSVERPDGSNFTLKIRSTKLEDSAMYFCASSEALRVAQETQYFGPGTRLLVL.